This is a list of T cell receptor beta chains from one sample in a study of cytomegalovirus exposure and HLA in healthy donors. Clones were sequenced by immunoSEQ multiplex PCR, and TCRdb holds only the in-frame ones, with some missing. The data show 100,000 to 150,000 clones, approximately 90% seen once. The sample comprised PBMCs. Receptors were obtained from a woman aged 30 to 39 in good health and CMV-seronegative. Each CDR3 is given with its conserved first and last residue. D genes are given only for firm matches. Clone size is stated in some rows and not others, as once, few, many or a class when expanded.

size: -; D: TRBD1; J: TRBJ2-7; V: TRBV28; CDR3: CASYEQGGSSYEQYF; DNA: TGTGCCAGCTATGAACAGGGGGGATCGTCCTACGAGCAGTACTTC
size: -; D: -; J: TRBJ1-1; V: TRBV2; CDR3: CASRQEQYTEAFF; DNA: TGTGCCAGCAGACAGGAGCAATACACTGAAGCTTTCTTT
size: -; D: -; J: TRBJ1-6; V: TRBV5-1; CDR3: CASSLGSGRSYNSPLHF; DNA: TGCGCCAGCAGCTTAGGTTCAGGGCGGTCCTATAATTCACCCCTCCACTTT
size: -; D: TRBD2; J: TRBJ2-5; V: TRBV4-1; CDR3: CASSPIGAGGQQETQYF; DNA: TGCGCCAGCAGCCCGATAGGAGCGGGGGGGCAACAAGAGACCCAGTACTTC
size: -; D: -; J: TRBJ1-1; V: TRBV28; CDR3: CASSAPGMGNTEAFF; DNA: TGTGCCAGCAGTGCACCAGGGATGGGGAACACTGAAGCTTTCTTT
size: -; D: -; J: TRBJ2-3; V: TRBV28; CDR3: CATQLGPSTDTQYF; DNA: TGTGCCACCCAACTGGGGCCTAGCACAGATACGCAGTATTTT
size: -; D: -; J: TRBJ1-3; V: TRBV4-1; CDR3: CASSQEPVSGNTIYF; DNA: TGCGCCAGCAGCCAAGAGCCGGTCTCTGGAAACACCATATATTTT
size: -; D: -; J: TRBJ1-2; V: TRBV19; CDR3: CASSIGTRGYSRYGYTF; DNA: TGTGCCAGTAGTATAGGTACCAGGGGCTATTCACGCTATGGCTACACCTTC
size: -; D: -; J: TRBJ1-2; V: TRBV6-1; CDR3: CASTPSGTSNYGYTF; DNA: TGTGCCAGCACTCCATCTGGGACATCTAACTATGGCTACACCTTC
size: -; D: TRBD1; J: TRBJ2-5; V: TRBV4-3; CDR3: CASSQRDRGRGETQYF; DNA: TGCGCCAGCAGCCAAAGGGACAGGGGGCGCGGGGAGACCCAGTACTTC
size: -; D: -; J: TRBJ2-5; V: TRBV5-1; CDR3: CASSRQGALEETQYF; DNA: TGCGCCAGCAGCCGGCAGGGTGCCCTTGAAGAGACCCAGTACTTC
size: -; D: TRBD2; J: TRBJ2-3; V: TRBV19; CDR3: CASSILSGGRVSGTDTQYF; DNA: TGTGCCAGTAGTATTCTGTCTGGCGGGAGGGTTTCTGGCACAGATACGCAGTATTTT
size: -; D: -; J: TRBJ2-5; V: TRBV5-1; CDR3: CASSPGGLGETQYF; DNA: TGCGCCAGCAGCCCGGGTGGCCTCGGGGAGACCCAGTACTTC
size: -; D: TRBD1; J: TRBJ2-7; V: TRBV6-5; CDR3: CASSSPGQGAVEQYF; DNA: TGTGCCAGCAGTTCTCCGGGACAGGGGGCTGTGGAGCAGTACTTC
size: once; D: TRBD2; J: TRBJ2-2; V: TRBV28; CDR3: CASSLAGGFWGTGELFF; DNA: TGTGCCAGCAGTTTGGCGGGAGGGTTTTGGGGCACCGGGGAGCTGTTTTTT
size: -; D: -; J: TRBJ1-2; V: TRBV7-9; CDR3: CASSQPPGLEGYTF; DNA: TGTGCCAGCAGCCAGCCCCCGGGACTCGAGGGCTACACCTTC
size: -; D: TRBD2; J: TRBJ2-3; V: TRBV28; CDR3: CASSLDGLAGDTDTQYF; DNA: TGTGCCAGCAGTTTAGACGGACTAGCGGGAGACACAGATACGCAGTATTTT
size: -; D: -; J: TRBJ2-1; V: TRBV2; CDR3: CASSGSRSSFDEQFF; DNA: TGTGCCAGCAGTGGTTCCAGGTCGAGTTTCGATGAGCAGTTCTTC
size: -; D: -; J: TRBJ1-2; V: TRBV6-5; CDR3: CASSYSAVGAYGYTF; DNA: TGTGCCAGCAGTTACTCGGCGGTGGGTGCGTATGGCTACACCTTC
size: -; D: TRBD2; J: TRBJ2-3; V: TRBV28; CDR3: CASSLAGGPSDTQYF; DNA: TGTGCCAGCAGTTTAGCGGGGGGGCCATCAGATACGCAGTATTTT
size: -; D: -; J: TRBJ2-7; V: TRBV15; CDR3: CATSRDGTAYEQYF; DNA: TGTGCCACCAGCAGAGATGGCACAGCCTACGAGCAGTACTTC
size: -; D: -; J: TRBJ2-5; V: TRBV27; CDR3: CASSPRGETQYF; DNA: TGTGCCAGCAGCCCCAGGGGAGAGACCCAGTACTTC
size: -; D: -; J: TRBJ1-2; V: TRBV19; CDR3: CASARENYGYTF; DNA: TGTGCCAGTGCTCGAGAAAACTATGGCTACACCTTC
size: -; D: TRBD1; J: TRBJ1-2; V: TRBV14; CDR3: CASSQLDRGWYGYTF; DNA: TGTGCCAGCAGCCAACTGGACAGGGGGTGGTATGGCTACACCTTC
size: -; D: -; J: TRBJ1-1; V: TRBV29-1; CDR3: CSVVDRNTEAFF; DNA: TGCAGCGTTGTGGACAGAAACACTGAAGCTTTCTTT
size: -; D: -; J: TRBJ2-3; V: TRBV2; CDR3: CASSVPTRRADTQYF; DNA: TGTGCCAGCAGTGTTCCGACGAGGAGGGCAGATACGCAGTATTTT
size: -; D: -; J: TRBJ2-5; V: TRBV14; CDR3: CASSLLGRVMETQYF; DNA: TGTGCCAGCAGCCTCCTGGGCAGGGTAATGGAGACCCAGTACTTC
size: -; D: TRBD1; J: TRBJ2-1; V: TRBV4-2; CDR3: CASSQGTGDYNEQFF; DNA: TGTGCCAGCAGCCAAGGGACAGGGGATTACAATGAGCAGTTCTTC
size: -; D: -; J: TRBJ2-3; V: TRBV6-4; CDR3: CASRPPGSLKETQYF; DNA: TGTGCCAGCAGACCCCCGGGGAGTTTAAAGGAGACGCAGTATTTT
size: few; D: TRBD1; J: TRBJ1-1; V: TRBV25-1; CDR3: CASTPWDRGSMNTEAFF; DNA: TGTGCCAGCACCCCTTGGGACAGGGGGAGCATGAACACTGAAGCTTTCTTT
size: -; D: TRBD1; J: TRBJ1-5; V: TRBV28; CDR3: CASSSSNRQGHQPQHF; DNA: TGTGCCAGCAGTTCTAGCAATAGACAGGGTCATCAGCCCCAGCATTTT
size: -; D: -; J: TRBJ1-1; V: TRBV7-9; CDR3: CASSLSPKAMNTEAFF; DNA: TGTGCCAGCAGCTTAAGTCCAAAAGCCATGAACACTGAAGCTTTCTTT
size: -; D: TRBD1; J: TRBJ1-5; V: TRBV30; CDR3: CAWSVGQGDQPQHF; DNA: TGTGCCTGGAGTGTAGGGCAGGGGGATCAGCCCCAGCATTTT
size: -; D: -; J: TRBJ1-1; V: TRBV5-1; CDR3: CATTSGTEAFF; DNA: TGCGCCACCACCTCAGGCACTGAAGCTTTCTTT
size: -; D: -; J: TRBJ2-5; V: TRBV18; CDR3: CASSPTYQETQYF; DNA: TGTGCCAGCTCACCGACATACCAAGAGACCCAGTACTTC
size: -; D: TRBD1; J: TRBJ1-2; V: TRBV10-3; CDR3: CAISEDPTGESGYANYGYTF; DNA: TGTGCCATCAGTGAAGATCCGACAGGGGAGAGCGGATATGCTAACTATGGCTACACCTTC
size: -; D: -; J: TRBJ1-2; V: TRBV4-3; CDR3: CASSQSRFIVYGYTF; DNA: TGCGCCAGCAGCCAATCCAGGTTTATCGTCTATGGCTACACCTTC
size: once; D: TRBD2; J: TRBJ2-1; V: TRBV19; CDR3: CASSIFAGGPGGNEQFF; DNA: TGTGCCAGTAGTATATTTGCGGGAGGGCCGGGTGGTAATGAGCAGTTCTTC
size: once; D: TRBD2; J: TRBJ2-3; V: TRBV7-9; CDR3: CASSLGGGAADTQYF; DNA: TGTGCCAGCAGCCTAGGCGGGGGGGCCGCAGATACGCAGTATTTT
size: once; D: TRBD2; J: TRBJ2-7; V: TRBV7-9; CDR3: CASSPLWGGLADEQYF; DNA: TGTGCCAGCAGCCCGCTCTGGGGGGGACTAGCGGACGAGCAGTACTTC
size: once; D: -; J: TRBJ2-4; V: TRBV6-5; CDR3: CASSYGTKGIQYF; DNA: TGTGCCAGCAGTTACGGTACTAAAGGCATTCAGTACTTC
size: -; D: -; J: TRBJ1-1; V: TRBV28; CDR3: CASSSLPGGNTEAFF; DNA: TGTGCCAGCAGTAGCCTACCGGGGGGCAACACTGAAGCTTTCTTT
size: -; D: -; J: TRBJ2-7; V: TRBV4-3; CDR3: CASSQVRGYEQYF; DNA: TGCGCCAGCAGCCAAGTTCGGGGCTACGAGCAGTACTTC
size: -; D: TRBD2; J: TRBJ2-1; V: TRBV19; CDR3: CASSTGLAGRGEQFF; DNA: TGTGCCAGTAGTACCGGACTAGCGGGTCGGGGTGAGCAGTTCTTC
size: -; D: -; J: TRBJ1-1; V: TRBV7-9; CDR3: CASSLEANTEAFF; DNA: TGTGCCAGCAGCTTAGAAGCGAACACTGAAGCTTTCTTT
size: -; D: TRBD1; J: TRBJ2-3; V: TRBV9; CDR3: CASSVAGQGADTQYF; DNA: TGTGCCAGCAGCGTAGCCGGACAGGGGGCAGATACGCAGTATTTT
size: -; D: TRBD2; J: TRBJ2-3; V: TRBV7-9; CDR3: CASSGGKSGSYSTDTQYF; DNA: TGTGCCAGCAGCGGGGGGAAGAGCGGGAGCTATAGCACAGATACGCAGTATTTT
size: -; D: TRBD1; J: TRBJ1-5; V: TRBV6-5; CDR3: CASSFRDSRMKPQHF; DNA: TGTGCCAGCAGTTTCCGGGACAGCCGGATGAAGCCCCAGCATTTT
size: -; D: TRBD1; J: TRBJ2-7; V: TRBV30; CDR3: CACSRTGLTYEQYF; DNA: TGTGCCTGTTCTCGGACAGGGTTGACCTACGAGCAGTACTTC